The present T cell receptor (beta chain) was sequenced within a study of blood T cells in healthy people across ages. Alongside a J-beta primer mix, a sample-barcoded 5' primer served in a second PCR lasting 7 to 11 cycles. From the 5' RACE reads, TCRdb called clonotypes with MiXCR, one entry per CDR3 protein. The sample has more than 1,000,000 distinct CDR3 sequences, 20% to 25% seen once. CDR3 length: 13 residues. The V gene's germline CDR1 is SNHLY and CDR2 FYNNEI. This clonotype has just a few counts. These data are also associated with another study on T cells of mothers and their children.

Sequencing was performed on blood. The J gene is TRBJ2-5, the V gene TRBV2; 7 bases fit TRBD2. The better agreement between TRBJ2-7 and the DNA end casts doubt on the J call. This receptor was obtained from a girl aged 2 to 9 in good health. CDR3 nucleotides: TGTGCCAGCAGCCTCGGACTAGGGAACGAGCAGTACTTC. Protein sequence: CASSLGLGNEQYF.